This T cell receptor (beta chain) came from a study of blood T cells in healthy people across ages. Study results and caveats: With age, beta diversity per million T cells declined roughly linearly, significantly by roughly 40.

Using a J-beta primer mix together with a sample-barcoded 5' primer, a second PCR was run for roughly 6 to 12 cycles. Sequencing yielded, for each sample, at least 2.5 million paired-end reads carrying CDR3. One entry per CDR3 protein, called by TCRdb with MiXCR from the 5' RACE reads. The sample has roughly 860,000 distinct CDR3 sequences, 62% seen once. The donors, healthy Caucasians from Russia, were aged about 6 to 95. This clonotype has at least ten counts. As yet, its antigen is unknown. From germline, CDR1 is SQVTM and CDR2 ANQGSEA. V was shortened by 3 bases and J by 2 bases, with 10 bases between the two germline ends. This CDR3 region has 13 residues.

This clonotype originated in a man aged 25 to 40 in good health. Sequenced input: blood. The V gene is TRBV29-1, the J gene TRBJ1-2; D may be TRBD1 (5 bases). The CDR3, as DNA: TGCAGCGTTGATGTAACAGGAAACTATGGCTACACCTTC. It is translated as CSVDVTGNYGYTF.